The present T cell receptor beta chain was sequenced within a study of cytomegalovirus exposure and HLA in healthy donors. Study-wide points: A later analysis found that most CMV-associated TCR beta chains appeared HLA-restricted.

As to this clone: Its antigen is not known.

PCR primers comprised 60 Vbeta and 13 Jbeta primers. The repertoire was sequenced with immunoSEQ multiplex PCR; TCRdb's copy has only in-frame clones and lacks some. This table holds approximately 91,000 clones, 64% found once. The CDR3 is made up of 15 amino acids. Per the germline V gene, CDR1 is MNHEY and CDR2 is SMNVEV (reference sequence). V was pared by 3 bases and J by 7 bases, with 2 bases of the junction left unmatched. The sequencing sample was made of PBMCs. The V and J genes are TRBV27 and TRBJ1-6, with 11 bases that match TRBD1. This receptor was obtained from a human donor in good health. The CDR3 spells CASSFRDRGNSPLHF. CDR3 sequence (DNA): TGTGCCAGCAGTTTTCGGGACAGGGGGAATTCACCCCTCCACTTT.